This T cell receptor (beta chain) comes out of a study of Graves' ophthalmopathy and Graves' hyperthyroidism. Amplification of TCR beta CDR3 regions used RNA transcripts. RT-PCR with HTBI primers came first, then second-round multiplex PCR. Each CDR3 protein is one row after TCRdb ran MiXCR on the multiplex PCR reads. Of around 1.1 million distinct CDR3 sequences in the sample, less than 45% are singletons; the top ten hold approximately 10%. Study-wide findings and caveats: Ophthalmopathy progression cases were predicted by the model with 70.59% sensitivity and 72.22% specificity. Also, most clonotypes expanded in the thyroid above 0.001 frequency appeared in blood.

The CDR3 runs to 15 residues. With 6 bases clipped from V and 3 bases from J, the junction kept 3 bases outside the gene matches. CDR1 SNHLY and CDR2 FYNNEI come from the germline V gene. The authors enrolled newly diagnosed hyperthyroidism patients aged 18 to 65 with under 2 months' duration. Excluded were patients with other autoimmune diseases, uncontrolled infections, pregnancy or lactation. Concerning this clonotype: The target antigen is unknown.

The chain uses TRBV2 and TRBJ2-7; 15 bases agree with TRBD2. Sequencing was done on a sample of peripheral blood or thyroid tissue (not recorded which). This TCR was recovered from an adult man with Graves' hyperthyroidism. This chain's CDR3 is CASRWTSGRDYEQYF. The CDR3 coding sequence is TGTGCCAGCAGGTGGACTAGCGGGAGGGACTACGAGCAGTACTTC.